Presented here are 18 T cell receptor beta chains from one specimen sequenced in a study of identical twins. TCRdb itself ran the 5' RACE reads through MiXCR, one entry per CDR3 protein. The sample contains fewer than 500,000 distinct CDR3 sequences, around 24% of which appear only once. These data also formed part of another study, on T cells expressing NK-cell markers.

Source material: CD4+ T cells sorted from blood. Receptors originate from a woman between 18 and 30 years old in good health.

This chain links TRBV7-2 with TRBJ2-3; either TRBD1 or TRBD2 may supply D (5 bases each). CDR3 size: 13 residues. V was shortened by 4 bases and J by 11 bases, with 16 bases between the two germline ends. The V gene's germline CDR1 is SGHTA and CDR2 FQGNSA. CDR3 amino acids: CASSSELGVRQYF. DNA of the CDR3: TGTGCCAGCAGCTCCGAACTAGGGGTTAGGCAGTATTTT.

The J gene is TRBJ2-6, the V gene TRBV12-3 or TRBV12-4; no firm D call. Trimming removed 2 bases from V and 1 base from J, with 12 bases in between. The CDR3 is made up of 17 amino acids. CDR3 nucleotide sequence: TGTGCCAGCAGTTTACTTCCGATTATATCTGGGGCCAACGTCCTGACTTTC. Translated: CASSLLPIISGANVLTF.

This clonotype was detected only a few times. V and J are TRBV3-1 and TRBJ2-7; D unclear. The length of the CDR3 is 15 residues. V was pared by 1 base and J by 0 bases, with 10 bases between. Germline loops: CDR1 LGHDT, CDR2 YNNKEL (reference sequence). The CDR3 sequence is CASSQGLGFSYEQYF. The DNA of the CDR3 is TGTGCCAGCAGCCAAGGATTAGGTTTCTCCTACGAGCAGTACTTC.

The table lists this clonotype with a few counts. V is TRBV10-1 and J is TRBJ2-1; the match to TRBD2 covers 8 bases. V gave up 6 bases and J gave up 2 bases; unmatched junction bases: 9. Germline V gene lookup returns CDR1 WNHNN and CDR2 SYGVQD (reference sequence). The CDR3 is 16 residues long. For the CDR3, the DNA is TGCGCCAGCAGCCCGTTAGCGGGGTCTGCCTACAATGAGCAGTTCTTC. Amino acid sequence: CASSPLAGSAYNEQFF.

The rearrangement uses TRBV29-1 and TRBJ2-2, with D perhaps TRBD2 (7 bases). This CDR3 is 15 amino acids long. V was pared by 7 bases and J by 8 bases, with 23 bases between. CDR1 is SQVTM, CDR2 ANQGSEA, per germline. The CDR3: CSARNFRGAGGELFF. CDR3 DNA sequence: TGCAGCGCCCGAAATTTTCGGGGGGCAGGTGGGGAGCTGTTTTTT.

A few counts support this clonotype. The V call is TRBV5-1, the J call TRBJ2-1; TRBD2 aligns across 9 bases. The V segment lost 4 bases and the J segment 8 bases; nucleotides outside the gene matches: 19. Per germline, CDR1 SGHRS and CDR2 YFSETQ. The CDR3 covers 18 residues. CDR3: CASSVGLITGLAFYEQFF. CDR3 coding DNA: TGCGCCAGCAGCGTTGGACTTATAACGGGACTAGCTTTTTATGAGCAGTTCTTC.

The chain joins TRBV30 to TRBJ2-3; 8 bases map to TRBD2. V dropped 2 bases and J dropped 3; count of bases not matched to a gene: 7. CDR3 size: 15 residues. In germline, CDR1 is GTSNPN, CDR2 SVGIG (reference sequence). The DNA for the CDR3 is TGTGCCTGGAGTATCCCAGCGGGAGTGACAGATACGCAGTATTTT. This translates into CAWSIPAGVTDTQYF.

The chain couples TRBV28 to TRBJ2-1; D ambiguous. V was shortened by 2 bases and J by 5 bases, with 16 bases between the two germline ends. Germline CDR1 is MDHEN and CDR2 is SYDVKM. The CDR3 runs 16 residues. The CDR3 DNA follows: TGTGCCAGCAGTTTAAGAGGTCAGACCCTGAACAATGAGCAGTTCTTC. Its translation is CASSLRGQTLNNEQFF.

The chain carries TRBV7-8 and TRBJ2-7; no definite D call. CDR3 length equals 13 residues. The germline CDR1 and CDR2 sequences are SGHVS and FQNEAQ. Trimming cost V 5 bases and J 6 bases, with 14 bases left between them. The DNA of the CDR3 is TGTGCCAGCAGCCAAGTCCGGTTTTTCGAGCAGTACTTC. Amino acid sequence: CASSQVRFFEQYF.

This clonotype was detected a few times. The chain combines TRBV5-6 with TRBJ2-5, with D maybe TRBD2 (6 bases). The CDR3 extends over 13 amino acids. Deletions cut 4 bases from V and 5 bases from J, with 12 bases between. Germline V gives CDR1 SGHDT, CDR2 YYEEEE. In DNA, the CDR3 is TGTGCCAGCAGCGCGGGACCCGGGGAGACCCAGTACTTC. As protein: CASSAGPGETQYF.

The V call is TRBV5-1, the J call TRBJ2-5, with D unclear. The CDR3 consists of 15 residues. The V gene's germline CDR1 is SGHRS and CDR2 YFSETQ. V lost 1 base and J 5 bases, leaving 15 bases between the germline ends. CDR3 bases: TGCGCCAGCAGCTTGTCGTCCGACATCGGGGAGACCCAGTACTTC. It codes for CASSLSSDIGETQYF. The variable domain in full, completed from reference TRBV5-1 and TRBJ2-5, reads KAGVTQTPRYLIKTRGQQVTLSCSPISGHRSVSWYQQTPGQGLQFLFEYFSETQRNKGNFPGRFSGRQFSNSRSEMNVSTLELGDSALYLCASSLSSDIGETQYFGPGTRLLVL.

CDR3 protein: CSFSWYTEAFF. The CDR3 bases are TGCAGCTTTTCATGGTACACTGAAGCTTTCTTT. This chain joins TRBV29-1 and TRBJ1-1, with no clear D. Trimming removed 8 bases at V and 3 bases at J, with 10 bases between. The CDR3 runs 11 residues. Germline-derived CDR1 and CDR2 are SQVTM and ANQGSEA.

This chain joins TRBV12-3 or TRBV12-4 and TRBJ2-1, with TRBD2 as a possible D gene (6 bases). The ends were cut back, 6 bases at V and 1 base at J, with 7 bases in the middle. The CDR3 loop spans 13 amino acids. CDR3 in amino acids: CASRSGSYNEQFF. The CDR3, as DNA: TGTGCCAGCAGAAGCGGGTCCTACAATGAGCAGTTCTTC.

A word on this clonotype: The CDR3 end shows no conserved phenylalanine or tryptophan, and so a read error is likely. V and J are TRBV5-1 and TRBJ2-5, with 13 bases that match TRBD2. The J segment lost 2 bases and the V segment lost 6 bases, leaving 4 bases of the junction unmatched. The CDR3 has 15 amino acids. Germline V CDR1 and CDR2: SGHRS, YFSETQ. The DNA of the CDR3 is TGCGCCAGCACCCCACTAGCGGGGGGGCAAGAGACCCAGTACCTC. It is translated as CASTPLAGGQETQYL.

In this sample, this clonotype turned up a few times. CDR3 in amino acids: CSARKGGGSYNEQFF. CDR3 DNA: TGCAGTGCTAGGAAAGGCGGGGGCTCCTACAATGAGCAGTTCTTC. The V call is TRBV20-1, the J call TRBJ2-1, with 7 positions matching TRBD2. Germline values: CDR1 DFQATT, CDR2 SNEGSKA (reference sequence). With V trimmed by 3 bases and J by 0 bases, 5 bases remained unmatched. The length of the CDR3 is 15 residues.

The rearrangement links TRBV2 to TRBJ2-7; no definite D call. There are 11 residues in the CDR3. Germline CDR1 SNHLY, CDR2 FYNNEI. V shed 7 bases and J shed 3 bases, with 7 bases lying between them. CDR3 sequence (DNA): TGTGCCAGCAAAACCAACTACGAGCAGTACTTC. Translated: CASKTNYEQYF. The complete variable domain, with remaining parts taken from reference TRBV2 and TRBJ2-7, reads EPEVTQTPSHQVTQMGQEVILRCVPISNHLYFYWYRQILGQKVEFLVSFYNNEISEKSEIFDDQFSVERPDGSNFTLKIRSTKLEDSAMYFCASKTNYEQYFGPGTRLTVT.

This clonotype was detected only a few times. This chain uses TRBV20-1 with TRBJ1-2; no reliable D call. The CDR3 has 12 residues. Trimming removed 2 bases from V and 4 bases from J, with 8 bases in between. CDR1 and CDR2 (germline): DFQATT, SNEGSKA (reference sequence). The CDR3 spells CSARTEPYGYTF. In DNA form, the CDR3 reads TGCAGTGCTAGAACAGAACCCTATGGCTACACCTTC.

CDR3 coding DNA: TGTGCCAGCAGTGACCGGGGAATGAACACTGAAGCTTTCTTT. Translated, it gives CASSDRGMNTEAFF. The V gene is TRBV6-1, the J gene TRBJ1-1, with D uncertain. The CDR3 sequence is 14 residues long. The V end was cut by 3 bases, the J end by 0 bases, with 8 bases between. Germline CDR1 MNHNS, CDR2 SASEGT.